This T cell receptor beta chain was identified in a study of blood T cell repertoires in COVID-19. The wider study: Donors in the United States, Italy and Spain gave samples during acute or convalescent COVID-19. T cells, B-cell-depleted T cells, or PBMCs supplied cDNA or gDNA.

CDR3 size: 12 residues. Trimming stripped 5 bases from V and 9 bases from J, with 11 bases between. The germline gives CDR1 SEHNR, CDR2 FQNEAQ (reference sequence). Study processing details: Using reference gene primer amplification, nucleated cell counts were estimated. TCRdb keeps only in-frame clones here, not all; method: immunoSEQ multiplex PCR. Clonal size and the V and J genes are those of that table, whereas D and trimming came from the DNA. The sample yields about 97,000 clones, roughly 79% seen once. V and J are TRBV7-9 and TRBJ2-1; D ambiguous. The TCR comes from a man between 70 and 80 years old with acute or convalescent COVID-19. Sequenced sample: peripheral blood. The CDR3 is CASSPSGAEQFF. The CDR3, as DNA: TGTGCCAGCAGCCCGAGTGGAGCTGAGCAGTTCTTC.